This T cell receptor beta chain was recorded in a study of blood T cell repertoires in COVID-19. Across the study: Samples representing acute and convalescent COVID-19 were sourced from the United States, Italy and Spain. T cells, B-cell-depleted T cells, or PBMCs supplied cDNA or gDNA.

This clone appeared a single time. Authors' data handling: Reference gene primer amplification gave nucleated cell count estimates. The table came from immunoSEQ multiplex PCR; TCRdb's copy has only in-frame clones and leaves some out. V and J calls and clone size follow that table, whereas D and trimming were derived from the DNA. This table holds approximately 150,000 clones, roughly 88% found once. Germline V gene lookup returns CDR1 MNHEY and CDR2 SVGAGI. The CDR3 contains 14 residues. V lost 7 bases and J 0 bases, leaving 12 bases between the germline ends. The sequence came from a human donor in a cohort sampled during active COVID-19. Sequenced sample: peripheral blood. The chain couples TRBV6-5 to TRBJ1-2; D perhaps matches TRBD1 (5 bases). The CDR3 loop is CASNVRTPNYGYTF. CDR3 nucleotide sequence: TGTGCCAGCAATGTCCGGACACCTAACTATGGCTACACCTTC.